The source of this T cell receptor (beta chain) is a study of T-cell reconstitution after alpha-beta-depleted transplantation in children. Study-wide results and limits: In some patients, recipient T cells and intrathymic progenitors surviving conditioning explained high day-60 diversity. Hyperexpanded clones declined; after one year, newly produced T cells mostly supplied diversity. In patients about two months after transplant, alpha-beta T cells reportedly arose from several hundred expanded graft clones.

The authors prepared the TCRbeta library with unique molecular identifiers. In TCRdb, the PCR reads were re-called with MiXCR into one record per CDR3 protein. Of 140,000 to 150,000 distinct CDR3 sequences listed, about 9% are singletons. This clonotype came up many times. What it binds is unknown. V lost 1 base to trimming and J lost 7 bases, with 17 bases between them. CDR1 is SGHVS, CDR2 FQNEAQ, per germline. This CDR3 comprises 15 residues. The origin of this receptor is a female patient aged 2-10 years who had a stem cell transplant for congenital amegakaryocytic thrombocytopenia, so the T cells may come from the graft donor. This rearrangement joins TRBV7-8 to TRBJ2-7; TRBD1 might be the D (5 bases). Sequences were derived from PBMCs, mostly from graft donor cells, sampled 180 days after TCRalphabeta/CD19-depleted stem cell transplant. CDR3: CASSLESGFLWEQYF. The CDR3 DNA is TGTGCCAGCAGCTTAGAATCAGGGTTCCTTTGGGAGCAGTACTTC.